The 26 T cell receptor beta chains reported below all come from one sample, sequenced in a study of T cell changes during pregnancy in multiple sclerosis (dated by TCRdb to the late 2010s). Library construction relied on the immunoSEQ multiplex PCR assay. TCRdb carries this immuneACCESS record with in-frame sequences only. Its versions omit some clonotypes, under half of them owing to an unresolved V gene in the studies checked, with the rest unexplained. The sample records about 17,000 clones, 84% of which are singletons. Of the sample, 9% to 10% is held by the ten largest clones. This material consisted of CD8+ T cells from peripheral blood mononuclear cells, taken in the second trimester of pregnancy. The receptors come from a female donor in good health, enrolled as a control in a pregnancy study.

The rearrangement links TRBV7-9 to TRBJ2-3; unclear D gene. Trimming cost V 0 bases and J 4 bases, with 8 bases left between them. This CDR3 comprises 14 residues. CDR1 and CDR2 from the germline V gene are SEHNR and FQNEAQ (reference sequence). Here the CDR3 reads CASSLAYSPDTQYF. The CDR3 DNA is TGTGCCAGCAGCTTAGCGTACTCCCCAGATACGCAGTATTTT.

V usage is TRBV7-3 and J usage is TRBJ1-6; TRBD1 agrees at 8 bases. Per germline, CDR1 SGHTA and CDR2 FQGTGA. The length of the CDR3 is 14 residues. Trimming at V came to 5 bases and at J to 6 bases, leaving 3 bases not matched to a gene. Here the CDR3 reads CASSPDRGNSPLHF. The DNA for the CDR3 is TGTGCCAGCAGCCCCGACAGGGGTAATTCACCCCTCCACTTT.

This clone was detected only once. The chain carries TRBV27 and TRBJ1-4; D is uncertain. The CDR3 totals 13 residues. V shed 0 bases and J shed 6 bases, with 5 bases lying between them. Per the germline V gene, CDR1 is MNHEY and CDR2 is SMNVEV (reference sequence). The CDR3 DNA reads as TGTGCCAGCAGTTTATCCCGGGATGAAAAACTGTTTTTT. This translates into CASSLSRDEKLFF.

The CDR3: CASSTGLAGNEQFF. The CDR3 nucleotides read TGTGCCAGCAGCACGGGACTAGCGGGCAATGAGCAGTTCTTC. The chain is built from TRBV7-3 and TRBJ2-1, with 12 bases matching TRBD2. V lost 5 bases and J lost 6; bases outside the gene matches: 2. The CDR3 has 14 residues. The germline V gene has CDR1 SGHTA and CDR2 FQGTGA.

The gene calls are TRBV7-2 and TRBJ2-5; 9 bases are shared with TRBD2. This CDR3 spans 15 amino acids. CDR1 and CDR2 from the germline V gene are SGHTA and FQGNSA. With V trimmed by 3 bases and J by 4 bases, 6 bases remained unmatched. The CDR3 is CASSFQAGGRETQYF. CDR3 in DNA: TGTGCCAGCAGCTTTCAAGCGGGGGGCAGAGAGACCCAGTACTTC.

V and J are TRBV9 and TRBJ2-5; D might be TRBD1 (5 bases). The CDR3 has 14 residues. Germline CDR1 reads SGDLS; CDR2 reads YYNGEE. The ends were cut back, 8 bases at V and 4 bases at J, with 18 bases in the middle. This CDR3 reads CASLPPRQLETQYF. The CDR3 bases are TGTGCCAGTCTCCCCCCGCGACAGTTAGAGACCCAGTACTTC.

The chain links TRBV6-5 to TRBJ1-2; weak D call: TRBD1 (5 bases). Trimming removed 5 bases from V and 3 bases from J, with 10 bases in between. Germline loops: CDR1 MNHEY, CDR2 SVGAGI. The CDR3 extends over 13 amino acids. CDR3 bases: TGTGCCAGCAGTGGGGGGACGGACTATGGCTACACCTTC. Protein product: CASSGGTDYGYTF.

The V call is TRBV7-9, the J call TRBJ2-7; no reliable D call. Trimming took off 2 bases at V and 6 bases at J, with 8 bases between the two ends. Germline values: CDR1 SEHNR, CDR2 FQNEAQ (reference sequence). This CDR3 comprises 12 residues. Written as DNA, the CDR3 is TGTGCCAGCAGCTTAAGTAGTGCCGAGCAGTACTTC. Translation: CASSLSSAEQYF.

V is TRBV7-9 and J is TRBJ1-4; the D gene is possibly TRBD1 (6 bases). Germline V gene data show CDR1 as SEHNR and CDR2 as FQNEAQ (reference sequence). This CDR3 spans 15 amino acids. Trimming stripped 2 bases from V and 3 bases from J, with 10 bases between. Here the CDR3 DNA reads TGTGCCAGCAGCTTAAGGACAGTCCCTAATGAAAAACTGTTTTTT. Translation gives CASSLRTVPNEKLFF.

The rearrangement links TRBV11-2 to TRBJ2-5; weak D call: TRBD2 (6 bases). The V end lost 4 bases, the J end lost 2 bases, and 8 bases lay between the germline ends. Germline CDR1 reads SGHAT; CDR2 reads FQNNGV. This CDR3 has 13 amino acids. The CDR3 DNA reads as TGTGCCAGCAGCTCGACTAGACAAGAGACCCAGTACTTC. Its protein product is CASSSTRQETQYF.

This clone was found a few times. The gene calls are TRBV5-1 and TRBJ1-6; D is unresolved. Trimming cost V 0 bases and J 8 bases, with 9 bases left between them. Germline V gene sequence: CDR1 SGHRS, CDR2 YFSETQ. The CDR3 covers 14 residues. The CDR3 DNA reads as TGCGCCAGCAGCTTGGGAGGTCGATATTCACCCCTCCACTTT. This gives the protein CASSLGGRYSPLHF.

By its share, this clone is medium-sized. The chain couples TRBV11-1 to TRBJ1-1; D ambiguous. The V end was cut by 5 bases, the J end by 1 base, with 8 bases between. The germline V gene encodes CDR1 SGHAT and CDR2 FQDESV (reference sequence). The CDR3 has 13 amino acids. The CDR3 is CASSPDKNTEAFF. In DNA form, the CDR3 reads TGTGCCAGCAGCCCAGACAAGAACACTGAAGCTTTCTTT.

This clone is classed as medium-sized (0.01 to 0.1%). The identical CDR3 is also encoded by other nucleotide sequences in the sample. The CDR3 DNA is TGTGCCAGCAGCTTGGAGGGGTGGCGGAACACTGAAGCTTTCTTT. Its protein is CASSLEGWRNTEAFF. The rearrangement links TRBV5-6 to TRBJ1-1, with a tentative D call TRBD1 (5 bases). The CDR3 contains 15 residues. V lost 0 bases to trimming and J lost 1 base, with 10 bases between them. Germline V lookup: CDR1 SGHDT, CDR2 YYEEEE.

The genes are TRBV18 and TRBJ1-4; no definite D call. The CDR3 is 16 amino acids. CDR1 and CDR2 from the germline V gene are KGHSH and LQKENI. V lost 8 bases, J lost 0 bases, and 16 bases lay in between. The DNA of the CDR3 is TGTGCCAGCGCTGACACTGGGGAGACAACTAATGAAAAACTGTTTTTT. It encodes CASADTGETTNEKLFF.

The CDR3 DNA is TGTGCCAGTAGTGCCCTATACAATCAGCCCCAGCATTTT. The encoded protein is CASSALYNQPQHF. The chain recombines TRBV19 with TRBJ1-5; D is undetermined. V dropped 5 bases and J dropped 3 bases, with 8 bases sitting between them. Germline CDR1 is LNHDA and CDR2 is SQIVND (reference sequence). This CDR3 is 13 amino acids long.

The chain employs TRBV6-5 and TRBJ2-7, with unresolved D. Trimming removed 2 bases from V and 6 bases from J, with 8 bases in between. Germline CDR1 and CDR2: MNHEY and SVGAGI. This CDR3 comprises 12 residues. The CDR3, as DNA: TGTGCCAGCAGTTACCCGCCGGGCGAGCAGTACTTC. It codes for CASSYPPGEQYF.

The genes are TRBV7-3 and TRBJ2-5, with TRBD2 as a possible D gene (5 bases). Germline V gene data show CDR1 as SGHTA and CDR2 as FQGTGA. With 5 bases removed from V and 5 bases from J, the gap between germline ends came to 12 bases. This CDR3 has 13 amino acids. In DNA form, the CDR3 reads TGTGCCAGCAGCGACGGGGTAGAGGAGACCCAGTACTTC. The encoded protein is CASSDGVEETQYF.

This chain uses TRBV27 with TRBJ1-5, with 9 bases identical to TRBD1. This CDR3 is 15 amino acids long. CDR1 and CDR2 from the germline V gene are MNHEY and SMNVEV (reference sequence). V lost 5 bases to trimming and J lost 5 bases; unmatched junction nucleotides: 7. The CDR3 loop reads CASSPGTGPHQPQHF. CDR3 in DNA: TGTGCCAGCAGTCCCGGGACAGGGCCCCATCAGCCCCAGCATTTT.

The CDR3 DNA reads TGTGCCAGCACCGACAGGTTCTACGAGCAGTACTTC. Translation: CASTDRFYEQYF. The V and J genes are TRBV25-1 and TRBJ2-7; maybe TRBD1 (6 bases). Trimming cost V 7 bases and J 3 bases, with 10 bases left between them. The CDR3 has 12 residues. Germline-derived CDR1 and CDR2 are MGHDK and SYGVNS.

In this sample, this clone turned up a few times. The chain uses TRBV28 and TRBJ2-7; no clear D gene. CDR3 length equals 13 residues. Germline values: CDR1 MDHEN, CDR2 SYDVKM. V was clipped by 5 bases and J by 4 bases, with 12 bases between them. CDR3 sequence reads: CASSPLATYEQYF. DNA for the CDR3: TGTGCCAGCAGTCCCCTTGCGACTTACGAGCAGTACTTC.

The chain couples TRBV16 to TRBJ2-5; TRBD1 matches 8 bases. The CDR3 totals 14 residues. Looked up from germline, CDR1 is KGHSY and CDR2 is FQNENV. V trimming: 7 bases; J trimming: 5 bases; junction bases outside the gene matches: 9. The CDR3 nucleotides read TGTGCCAGCACCCACACGACAGGGGCCGAGACCCAGTACTTC. Protein product: CASTHTTGAETQYF.

The gene calls are TRBV28 and TRBJ1-6; a possible D gene is TRBD1 (6 bases). The CDR3 has 16 amino acids. CDR1 and CDR2 (germline): MDHEN, SYDVKM. The germline V and J ends were trimmed by 6 bases and 5 bases, with 17 bases remaining between them. This CDR3 is CASSPPQGWDNSPLHF. Here the CDR3 DNA reads TGTGCCAGCAGCCCTCCACAGGGTTGGGATAATTCACCCCTCCACTTT.

This chain uses TRBV7-2 with TRBJ2-7; 9 bases map to TRBD1. Germline assignment: CDR1 SGHTA and CDR2 FQGNSA. Trimming took 4 bases from V and 5 from J; bases not matched to a gene: 6. The CDR3 consists of 14 residues. The CDR3 is CASSSRDRVHEQYF. CDR3 sequence (DNA): TGTGCCAGCAGCTCCCGGGACAGGGTCCACGAGCAGTACTTC.

This sequence joins TRBV27 and TRBJ1-1; D not certain. V lost 3 bases to trimming and J lost 3 bases, with 8 bases between them. CDR1 is MNHEY and CDR2 is SMNVEV in the germline V gene (reference sequence). This CDR3 comprises 13 residues. This chain's CDR3 is CASSFGGYTEAFF. CDR3 bases: TGTGCCAGCAGTTTCGGAGGTTACACTGAAGCTTTCTTT.

The genes are TRBV5-1 and TRBJ1-2, with a possible D match to TRBD1 (6 bases). Germline V gene data show CDR1 as SGHRS and CDR2 as YFSETQ. CDR3 size: 16 residues. V lost 4 bases, J lost 0 bases, and 16 bases lay in between. CDR3 in DNA: TGCGCCAGCAGCCCGTGGGGGCTCGACCCTAACTATGGCTACACCTTC. Protein: CASSPWGLDPNYGYTF.

The chain combines TRBV7-2 with TRBJ1-3, with D possibly TRBD1 on 6 matching bases. V was clipped by 4 bases and J by 5 bases, with 18 bases between them. CDR1 is SGHTA and CDR2 is FQGNSA in the germline V gene. This CDR3 has 16 residues. The DNA of the CDR3 is TGTGCCAGCAGCTCTCAAGGGGGTGCGGCCCGAAACACCATATATTTT. Translation: CASSSQGGAARNTIYF.